The T cell receptor beta chain described here comes from a study of PD-1 blockade in classical Hodgkin lymphoma. Exposure to brentuximab vedotin varied, and each patient had relapsed following autologous stem cell transplantation. CD4+ T cells were purified from thawed PBMCs by magnetic negative selection. V dropped 6 bases and J dropped 5; count of bases not matched to a gene: 6. From germline, CDR1 is MNHEY and CDR2 SVGAGI. The CDR3 contains 14 residues. TCRdb's table, derived via immunoSEQ multiplex PCR, lists solely in-frame clones and lacks some. The table lists 16,000 or so clones, around 81% of them singletons.

This sequence originates from a human donor with classical Hodgkin lymphoma. V and J are TRBV6-5 and TRBJ1-5; 8 bases match TRBD1. Here the sequenced sample was CD4+ T cells from blood, taken at baseline. CDR3 DNA sequence: TGTGCCAGCAGCCAGCAGGGGGCCCATCAGCCCCAGCATTTT. It specifies CASSQQGAHQPQHF.